A selection of T cell receptor beta chains follows, all from one sample in a study of T cell changes during pregnancy in multiple sclerosis. Repertoires were generated with immunoSEQ multiplex PCR, while TCRdb's copy carries only in-frame clones and drops some. There are nearly 110,000 clones in the sample; just under 95% occur only once, and less than 0.9% lies in the top ten. Sequencing used peripheral blood, obtained in the third trimester of pregnancy. These receptors were taken from a female donor in good health, enrolled as a control in a pregnancy study. CDR3s include the opening cysteine and the closing phenylalanine or tryptophan. D genes are given only for firm matches. The size entry is marked missing in some rows and otherwise reads once, few, many or a size class.

j_call clone_size v_call d_call cdr3_aa cdr3_nt
TRBJ1-1 few TRBV12-5 TRBD1 CASGLGQGTEAFF TGTGCTAGTGGTTTGGGACAGGGAACTGAAGCTTTCTTT
TRBJ1-1 - TRBV2 TRBD1 CAATGEYTEAFF TGTGCCGCAACAGGGGAATACACTGAAGCTTTCTTT
TRBJ1-6 - TRBV19 - CASSTQRRYNSPLHF TGTGCCAGTAGTACTCAGCGGCGGTATAATTCACCCCTCCACTTT
TRBJ1-2 - TRBV30 TRBD1 CAWSVLGTGVGYTF TGTGCCTGGAGTGTACTAGGGACAGGGGTGGGCTACACCTTC
TRBJ1-5 - TRBV6-6 - CASSPNSPTHPQHF TGTGCCAGCAGTCCTAATAGCCCTACTCATCCCCAGCATTTT
TRBJ1-1 - TRBV6-5 - CASSYSGGLEAFF TGTGCCAGCAGTTACTCGGGAGGCCTGGAAGCTTTCTTT
TRBJ1-6 few TRBV7-9 TRBD1 CASSQDRDSPLHF TGTGCCAGCAGCCAAGACAGGGATTCACCCCTCCACTTT
TRBJ1-6 - TRBV9 - CASSVDPGGSSPLHF TGTGCCAGCAGCGTAGATCCAGGAGGCTCTTCACCCCTCCACTTT
TRBJ2-1 - TRBV5-4 TRBD1 CASSPGGAGKHEQFF TGTGCCAGCAGTCCAGGGGGCGCGGGTAAACATGAGCAGTTCTTC
TRBJ1-5 few TRBV6-5 - CASSYVAGYQPQHF TGTGCCAGCAGTTACGTAGCGGGCTATCAGCCCCAGCATTTT
TRBJ1-2 - TRBV19 - CASSDRQDDYGYTF TGTGCCAGTAGTGACAGGCAAGATGACTATGGCTACACCTTC
TRBJ1-3 - TRBV6-5 - CASRSHGDSGNTIYF TGTGCCAGCAGATCCCACGGGGACTCTGGAAACACCATATATTTT
TRBJ1-2 - TRBV10-2 - CASSSSGPLGAF TGCGCCAGCAGTAGCTCAGGGCCCCTCGGAGCCTTC
TRBJ1-6 - TRBV30 TRBD1 CASQGAGNSPLHF TGTGCCTCACAGGGGGCAGGTAATTCACCCCTCCACTTT
TRBJ2-3 - TRBV19 TRBD2 CATRRSGGEDTQYF TGTGCCACCCGAAGGAGCGGGGGTGAGGATACGCAGTATTTT
TRBJ1-2 - TRBV6-5 - CASSLQVSYGYTF TGTGCCAGCAGCCTACAGGTCTCCTATGGCTACACCTTC
TRBJ2-1 many TRBV6-4 TRBD2 CASSGSSGGYNEQFF TGTGCCAGCAGTGGGTCCAGCGGGGGCTACAATGAGCAGTTCTTC
TRBJ2-3 - TRBV9 TRBD2 CASSVSSGGRDTQYF TGTGCCAGCAGCGTCTCTAGCGGGGGGCGGGATACGCAGTATTTT
TRBJ1-4 once TRBV7-6 - CASSSRGGQNEKLFF TGTGCCAGCAGCTCCAGGGGCGGGCAAAATGAAAAACTGTTTTTT
TRBJ2-1 - TRBV5-1 TRBD1 CASSLFPGQGGNEQFF TGCGCCAGCAGCTTGTTTCCCGGACAGGGAGGAAATGAGCAGTTCTTC
TRBJ2-7 - TRBV30 - CAWSVRLVSYEQYF TGTGCCTGGAGTGTACGGCTAGTGTCCTACGAGCAGTACTTC
TRBJ1-5 - TRBV4-3 - CASSQDWGGIQPQHF TGCGCCAGCAGCCAAGATTGGGGGGGTATCCAGCCCCAGCATTTT
TRBJ1-3 - TRBV5-6 - CASSLAGEPTGNTIYF TGTGCCAGCAGCTTGGCCGGGGAACCGACTGGAAACACCATATATTTT
TRBJ1-1 - TRBV11-3 - CASSLGRGGTEAFF TGTGCCAGCAGCTTAGGGCGGGGTGGGACTGAAGCTTTCTTT
TRBJ2-3 - TRBV6-6 TRBD2 CASSYGGGVKDTQYF TGTGCCAGCAGTTACGGCGGGGGGGTTAAAGATACGCAGTATTTT
TRBJ1-2 - TRBV9 TRBD1 CASSVGVGTGYGYTF TGTGCCAGCAGCGTAGGGGTGGGGACAGGGTACGGCTACACCTTC
TRBJ1-5 - TRBV19 - CATRQPDQPQHF TGTGCCACCAGACAGCCGGATCAGCCCCAGCATTTT
TRBJ1-1 - TRBV13 TRBD1 CASSQGTGELGGAFF TGTGCCAGCAGCCAAGGAACAGGGGAATTGGGGGGAGCTTTCTTT
TRBJ1-4 - TRBV7-9 TRBD1 CASSLPGQGNEKLFF TGTGCCAGCAGCCTTCCGGGACAGGGGAATGAAAAACTGTTTTTT
TRBJ2-1 - TRBV7-2 TRBD1 CASTRTGADYSEQFF TGTGCCAGCACGCGGACAGGGGCCGATTACAGTGAGCAGTTCTTC
TRBJ1-1 - TRBV30 - CAWSRDLSPEAFF TGTGCCTGGAGTCGGGACTTATCGCCTGAAGCTTTCTTT
TRBJ1-4 - TRBV9 TRBD1 CASSALGQSGVELFF TGTGCCAGCAGCGCACTGGGACAGAGTGGGGTAGAACTGTTTTTT
TRBJ2-5 - TRBV7-9 TRBD2 CASSKGQTSGGEQETQYF TGTGCCAGCAGCAAAGGACAGACTAGCGGGGGAGAACAAGAGACCCAGTACTTC
TRBJ2-3 - TRBV27 - CASSLPGGTDTQYF TGTGCCAGCAGTTTACCGGGGGGCACAGATACGCAGTATTTT
TRBJ1-1 - TRBV11-2 TRBD1 CASSSKTGRTEAFF TGTGCCAGCAGCTCCAAGACAGGGCGGACTGAAGCTTTCTTT
TRBJ1-5 - TRBV10-3 TRBD1 CATGQGSGQPQHF TGTGCCACAGGACAGGGGTCAGGTCAGCCCCAGCATTTT